The rows below give T cell receptor beta chains drawn from one sample of a study of type 1 regulatory T cells. TCRdb itself ran the reads through MiXCR, one entry per CDR3 protein. The profile shows around 88,000 distinct CDR3 sequences, 25% to 40% of them singletons. Sequencing input: CD4+ T cells, either the whole sample or a sorted fraction (not recorded which). The receptor set was obtained from a human donor in good health. The CDR3 runs from the conserved cysteine through the conserved F or W. The D gene is left open where the match is weak. Clone sizes are given selectively: once, few, many, or a class where the clone is expanded.

few	TRBJ1-6	TRBV27	.	CASSLTPPGLSSPLHF	TGTGCCAGCAGTCTAACCCCCCCGGGACTGAGTTCACCCCTCCACTTT
.	TRBJ1-5	TRBV30	.	CAWTKGPYQPQHF	TGTGCCTGGACAAAGGGGCCGTATCAGCCCCAGCATTTT
.	TRBJ2-1	TRBV7-2	TRBD2	CASSFLRESDEQFF	TGTGCCAGCAGCTTCCTGCGGGAGAGCGATGAGCAGTTCTTC
.	TRBJ2-2	TRBV24-1	.	CATSVSNTGELFF	TGTGCCACCAGTGTATCGAACACCGGGGAGCTGTTTTTT
once	TRBJ2-5	TRBV24-1	TRBD1	CATSDPKNPRTGGRETQYF	TGTGCCACCAGTGATCCGAAAAACCCACGGACAGGGGGCCGGGAGACCCAGTACTTC
.	TRBJ1-2	TRBV7-9	TRBD1	CASSKYRGPTSGYTF	TGTGCCAGCAGCAAATACAGGGGTCCCACGTCTGGCTACACCTTC
.	TRBJ2-1	TRBV20-1	.	CSATVAWGSGQFF	TGCAGTGCTACCGTAGCCTGGGGGAGTGGGCAGTTCTTC
few	TRBJ2-1	TRBV12-3/TRBV12-4	TRBD1	CASSFNRGESEQFF	TGTGCCAGCAGTTTTAACAGGGGGGAAAGTGAGCAGTTCTTC
few	TRBJ2-1	TRBV10-3	.	CAISDPLRDNEQFF	TGTGCCATCAGTGATCCGTTACGGGACAATGAGCAGTTCTTC
few	TRBJ2-5	TRBV7-2	.	CASSLLGGQETQYF	TGTGCCAGCAGCTTGCTTGGCGGACAAGAGACCCAGTACTTC
few	TRBJ2-2	TRBV7-3	.	CASSFVTGELFF	TGTGCCAGCAGCTTTGTGACCGGGGAGCTGTTTTTT
.	TRBJ2-6	TRBV14	.	CASSGSTGANVLTF	TGTGCCAGCAGCGGGTCGACTGGGGCCAACGTCCTGACTTTC
few	TRBJ2-1	TRBV9	.	CASTASVAQGEQFF	TGTGCCAGCACCGCTAGCGTCGCGCAGGGGGAGCAGTTCTTC